The subject of this entry is one TCR beta chain. Its antigen is still unknown. The data derive from a study of vaccination and CD4 T cells after COVID-19. Treatment indicated: roughly 10-day PBMC culture with coronavirus spike peptide pools or control peptides (ViraFEST assay). An Oncomine TCR Beta short-read assay was used to sequence the DNA from cultured CD4+ T cells. In TCRdb, the PCR reads were re-called with MiXCR into one record per CDR3 protein. The sample carries tens of thousands of distinct CDR3 sequences, less than 70% recorded once. The germline CDR1 and CDR2 sequences are SGHVS and FQNEAQ. CDR3 length: 14 amino acids. Trimming left V 5 bases short and J 11 bases short, with 20 bases between.

The chain has TRBV7-8 and TRBJ2-3, with unresolved D. This TCR was sampled from a human donor who had recovered from COVID-19. Sequencing was performed on CD4+ T cells from blood, cultured in vitro. CDR3 loop: CASSTASSFFGQYF. In DNA, the CDR3 is TGTGCCAGCAGCACCGCAAGTTCGTTTTTTGGGCAGTATTTT.